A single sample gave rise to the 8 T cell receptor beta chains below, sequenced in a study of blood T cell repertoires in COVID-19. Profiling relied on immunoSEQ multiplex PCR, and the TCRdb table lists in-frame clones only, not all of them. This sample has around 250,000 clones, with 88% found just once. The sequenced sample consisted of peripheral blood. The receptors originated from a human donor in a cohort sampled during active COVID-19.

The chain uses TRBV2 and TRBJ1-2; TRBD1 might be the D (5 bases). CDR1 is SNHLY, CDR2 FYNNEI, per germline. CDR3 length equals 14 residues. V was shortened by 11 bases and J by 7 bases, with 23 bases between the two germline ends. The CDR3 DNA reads TGTGCCTCAGAGGGGTTAGAATTGGGGGGTGGCTACACCTTC. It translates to CASEGLELGGGYTF.

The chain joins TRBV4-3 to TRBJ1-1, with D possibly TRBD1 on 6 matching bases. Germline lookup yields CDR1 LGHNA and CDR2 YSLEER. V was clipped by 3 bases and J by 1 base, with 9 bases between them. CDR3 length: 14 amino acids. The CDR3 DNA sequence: TGCGCCAGCAGCCACCTACAGGGGAACACTGAAGCTTTCTTT. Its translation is CASSHLQGNTEAFF.

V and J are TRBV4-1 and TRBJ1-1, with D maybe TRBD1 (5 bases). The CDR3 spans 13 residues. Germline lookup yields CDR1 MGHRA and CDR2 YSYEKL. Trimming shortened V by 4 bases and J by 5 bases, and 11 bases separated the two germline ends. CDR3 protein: CASSRGGSTEAFF. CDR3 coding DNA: TGCGCCAGCAGCCGCGGGGGGTCGACTGAAGCTTTCTTT.

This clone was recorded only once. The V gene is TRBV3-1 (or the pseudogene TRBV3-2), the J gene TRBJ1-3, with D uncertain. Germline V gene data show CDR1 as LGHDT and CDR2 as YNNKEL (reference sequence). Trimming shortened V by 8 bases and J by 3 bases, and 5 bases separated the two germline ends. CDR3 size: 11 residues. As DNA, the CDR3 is TGTGCCAGCTATAATGGAAACACCATATATTTT. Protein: CASYNGNTIYF.

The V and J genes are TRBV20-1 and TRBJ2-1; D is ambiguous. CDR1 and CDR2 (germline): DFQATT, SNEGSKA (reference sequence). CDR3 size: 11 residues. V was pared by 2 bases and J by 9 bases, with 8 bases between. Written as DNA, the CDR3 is TGCAGTGCTAGAAACGAGGTTGAGCAGTTCTTC. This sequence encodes CSARNEVEQFF.

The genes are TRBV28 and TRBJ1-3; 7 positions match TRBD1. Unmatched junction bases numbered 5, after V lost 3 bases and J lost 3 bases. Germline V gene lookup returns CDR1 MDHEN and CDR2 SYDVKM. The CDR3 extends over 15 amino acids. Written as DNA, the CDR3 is TGTGCCAGCAGTTTGTCAGGGGGTGTTGGAAACACCATATATTTT. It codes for CASSLSGGVGNTIYF.

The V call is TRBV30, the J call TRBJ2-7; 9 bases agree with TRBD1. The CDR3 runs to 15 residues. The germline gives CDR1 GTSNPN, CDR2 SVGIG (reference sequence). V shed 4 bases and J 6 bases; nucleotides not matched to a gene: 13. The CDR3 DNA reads TGTGCCTGGACCCCCCGTAGGGGACAGGGTTTCGAGCAGTACTTC. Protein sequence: CAWTPRRGQGFEQYF.

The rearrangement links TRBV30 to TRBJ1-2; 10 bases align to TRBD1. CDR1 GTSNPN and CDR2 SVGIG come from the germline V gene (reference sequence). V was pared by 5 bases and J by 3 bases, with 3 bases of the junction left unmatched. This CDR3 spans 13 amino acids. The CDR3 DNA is TGTGCCTGGGACAGGGGGCCACACTATGGCTACACCTTC. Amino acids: CAWDRGPHYGYTF.